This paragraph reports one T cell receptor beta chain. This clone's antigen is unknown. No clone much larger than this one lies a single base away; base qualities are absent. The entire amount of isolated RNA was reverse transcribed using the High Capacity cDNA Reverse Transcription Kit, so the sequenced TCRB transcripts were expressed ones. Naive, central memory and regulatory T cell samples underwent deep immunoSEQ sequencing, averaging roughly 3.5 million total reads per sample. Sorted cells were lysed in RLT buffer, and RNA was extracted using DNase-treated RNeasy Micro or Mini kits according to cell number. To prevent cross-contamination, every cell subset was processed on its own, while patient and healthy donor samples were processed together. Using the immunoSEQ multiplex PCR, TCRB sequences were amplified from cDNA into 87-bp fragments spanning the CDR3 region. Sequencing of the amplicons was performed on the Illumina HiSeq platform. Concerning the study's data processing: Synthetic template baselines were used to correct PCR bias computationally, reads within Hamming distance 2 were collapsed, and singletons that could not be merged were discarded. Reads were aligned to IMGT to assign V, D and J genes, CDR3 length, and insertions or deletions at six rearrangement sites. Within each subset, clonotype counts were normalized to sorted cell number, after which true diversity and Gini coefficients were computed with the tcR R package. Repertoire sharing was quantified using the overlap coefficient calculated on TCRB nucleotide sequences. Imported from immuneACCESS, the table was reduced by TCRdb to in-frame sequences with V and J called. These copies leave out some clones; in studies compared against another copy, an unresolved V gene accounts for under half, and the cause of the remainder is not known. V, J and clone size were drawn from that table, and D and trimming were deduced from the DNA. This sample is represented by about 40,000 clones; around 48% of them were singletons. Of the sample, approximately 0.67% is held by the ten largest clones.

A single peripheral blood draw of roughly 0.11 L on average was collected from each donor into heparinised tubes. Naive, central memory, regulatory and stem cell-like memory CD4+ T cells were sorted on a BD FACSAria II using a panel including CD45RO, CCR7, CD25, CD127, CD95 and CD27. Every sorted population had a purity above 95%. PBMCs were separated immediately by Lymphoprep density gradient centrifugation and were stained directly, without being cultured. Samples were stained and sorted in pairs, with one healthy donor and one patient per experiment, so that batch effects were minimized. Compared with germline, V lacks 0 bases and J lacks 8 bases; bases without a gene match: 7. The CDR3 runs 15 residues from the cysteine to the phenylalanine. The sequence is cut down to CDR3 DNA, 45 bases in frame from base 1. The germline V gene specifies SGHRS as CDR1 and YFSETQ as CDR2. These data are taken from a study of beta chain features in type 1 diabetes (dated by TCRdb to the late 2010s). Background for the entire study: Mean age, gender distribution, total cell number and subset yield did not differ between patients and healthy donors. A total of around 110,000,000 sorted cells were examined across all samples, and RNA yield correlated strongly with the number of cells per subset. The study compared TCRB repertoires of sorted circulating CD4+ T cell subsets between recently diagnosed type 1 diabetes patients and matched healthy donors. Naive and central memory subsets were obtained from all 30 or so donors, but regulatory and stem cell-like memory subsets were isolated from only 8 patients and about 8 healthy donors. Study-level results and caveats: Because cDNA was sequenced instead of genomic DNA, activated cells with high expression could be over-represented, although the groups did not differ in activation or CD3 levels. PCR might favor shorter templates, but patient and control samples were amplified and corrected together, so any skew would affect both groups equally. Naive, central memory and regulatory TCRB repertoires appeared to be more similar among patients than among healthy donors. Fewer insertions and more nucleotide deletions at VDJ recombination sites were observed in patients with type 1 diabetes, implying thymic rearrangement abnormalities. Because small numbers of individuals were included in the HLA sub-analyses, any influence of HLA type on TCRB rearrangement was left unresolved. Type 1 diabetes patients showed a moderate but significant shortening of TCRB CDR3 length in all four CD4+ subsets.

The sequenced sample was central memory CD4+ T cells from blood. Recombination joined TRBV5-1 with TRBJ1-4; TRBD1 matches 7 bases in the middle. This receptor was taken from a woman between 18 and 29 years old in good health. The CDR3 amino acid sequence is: CASSLVGGAKEKLFF. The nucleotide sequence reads TGCGCCAGCAGCTTGGTAGGGGGCGCGAAAGAAAAACTGTTTTTT. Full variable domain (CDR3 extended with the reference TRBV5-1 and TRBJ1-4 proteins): KAGVTQTPRYLIKTRGQQVTLSCSPISGHRSVSWYQQTPGQGLQFLFEYFSETQRNKGNFPGRFSGRQFSNSRSEMNVSTLELGDSALYLCASSLVGGAKEKLFFGSGTQLSVL.